The source of this TCR beta chain is a study of OX40 agonist ivuxolimab in advanced cancers. Overall study context: Ivuxolimab, an agonistic anti-OX40 (CD134) antibody, was given to patients. Dosing consisted of intravenous ivuxolimab at 0.01 to 10 mg/kg every 2 weeks. Partial responses were recorded for three patients, including one with hepatocellular carcinoma and two with cutaneous melanoma.

Data came from immunoSEQ multiplex PCR; TCRdb stores just in-frame clones and leaves some out. The sample consists of tens of thousands of clones, 75% to 85% of them appearing once. A word on this clone: The antigen is undetermined.

The CDR3 length is 13 residues. J gave up 8 bases and V 5 bases, and 8 bases lay outside the gene matches. CDR1 is SQVTM and CDR2 is ANQGSEA in the germline V gene. Notes on the study in general: At 0.1 to 3.0 mg/kg, CD4+ and CD8+ blood T cells expanded clonally by week 6.

Specimen: CD4+ or CD8+ T cells sorted from blood, collected in a trial of the OX40 agonist ivuxolimab. This clonotype was sampled from an adult with an advanced solid tumor such as melanoma, head and neck, liver or kidney cancer. This chain links TRBV29-1 with TRBJ2-1; 8 bases are shared with TRBD1. CDR3 loop: CSVPGQGKDEQFF. Written as DNA, the CDR3 is TGCAGCGTTCCCGGACAGGGAAAGGATGAGCAGTTCTTC.